One sample yielded the 23 T cell receptor beta chains listed below, sequenced in a study of T-cell memory formation after mild COVID-19. Each CDR3 protein gets one entry after TCRdb re-called the 5' RACE reads with MiXCR. The table lists 300,000 to 400,000 distinct CDR3 sequences, roughly 13% of them singletons, with roughly 20% in the top ten. Source material: PBMCs or a T cell subset sorted from them (not recorded which). The source of these receptors is a man between 18 and 35 years old who had mild COVID-19 (a few samples of this study predate the infection). Cell type and time point are not known.

This clonotype came up a few times. The chain couples TRBV4-1 to TRBJ2-2; D might be TRBD1 (7 bases). V lost 1 base and J lost 6, with 18 bases in between. From germline, CDR1 is MGHRA and CDR2 YSYEKL. This CDR3 has 17 residues. CDR3: CASSQAFRGRGAGELFF. The DNA for the CDR3 is TGCGCCAGCAGCCAAGCGTTCCGTGGCAGGGGGGCCGGGGAGCTGTTTTTT.

The J gene is TRBJ1-2, the V gene TRBV20-1; D might be TRBD1 (5 bases). This CDR3 has 13 residues. Trimming took 7 bases from V and 0 from J, leaving 12 bases between them. Germline V gene data show CDR1 as DFQATT and CDR2 as SNEGSKA (reference sequence). The CDR3 sequence: CSGGGGANYGYTF. For the CDR3, the DNA is TGCAGTGGTGGGGGGGGAGCTAACTATGGCTACACCTTC.

The gene calls are TRBV28 and TRBJ1-1, with D uncertain. Germline-derived CDR1 and CDR2 are MDHEN and SYDVKM. The CDR3 is 13 amino acids. V shed 7 bases and J shed 6 bases, with 15 bases lying between them. The CDR3 here is CASKPTTRAEAFF. The CDR3 DNA follows: TGTGCCAGCAAGCCAACCACGCGGGCTGAAGCTTTCTTT.

This clonotype came up many times. This chain links TRBV2 with TRBJ2-7; 9 nucleotides line up with TRBD2. The CDR3 is made up of 14 amino acids. The germline V gene encodes CDR1 SNHLY and CDR2 FYNNEI. V gave up 3 bases and J gave up 3 bases; unmatched junction bases: 3. The CDR3: CASSEAAGGYEQYV. DNA of the CDR3: TGTGCCAGCAGTGAGGCAGCGGGGGGCTACGAGCAGTACGTC.

This clonotype appeared many times. The chain uses TRBV5-1 and TRBJ2-3; D gene unclear. Germline CDR1 and CDR2: SGHRS and YFSETQ. The CDR3 is 11 amino acids. Trimming removed 4 bases at V and 4 bases at J, with 4 bases between. The CDR3 is CASSTADTQYF. The DNA for the CDR3 is TGCGCCAGCAGCACGGCAGATACGCAGTATTTT. The full variable domain, in which reference TRBV5-1 and TRBJ2-3 provide the parts outside the CDR3, is KAGVTQTPRYLIKTRGQQVTLSCSPISGHRSVSWYQQTPGQGLQFLFEYFSETQRNKGNFPGRFSGRQFSNSRSEMNVSTLELGDSALYLCASSTADTQYFGPGTRLTVL.

The chain is built from TRBV20-1 and TRBJ2-5; no definite D call. In germline, CDR1 is DFQATT, CDR2 SNEGSKA (reference sequence). The CDR3 has 13 amino acids. With 6 bases removed from V and 5 bases from J, the gap between germline ends came to 16 bases. In DNA, the CDR3 is TGCAGTGCCAGTTACCCATCCCAGGAGACCCAGTACTTC. The encoded protein is CSASYPSQETQYF.

Only a few counts were recorded for this clonotype. The gene calls are TRBV29-1 and TRBJ2-2; D is ambiguous. The germline CDR1 and CDR2 sequences are SQVTM and ANQGSEA. Trimming removed 3 bases from V and 6 bases from J, with 11 bases in between. This CDR3 has 13 residues. The CDR3 sequence: CSVDQTDAGELFF. The CDR3 coding sequence is TGCAGCGTTGATCAAACAGACGCCGGGGAGCTGTTTTTT.

The chain is built from TRBV20-1 and TRBJ2-3; no definite D call. CDR3 length: 13 amino acids. Germline CDR1 DFQATT, CDR2 SNEGSKA (reference sequence). Trimming pared 2 bases from V and 4 bases from J, leaving 10 bases between. CDR3 coding DNA: TGCAGTGCTAGACCCCAAGGACCAGATACGCAGTATTTT. Encoded protein: CSARPQGPDTQYF.

This clonotype was counted only a few times. V gene TRBV6-2 or TRBV6-3 combines with J gene TRBJ2-1; 7 nucleotides match TRBD1. CDR1 and CDR2 from the germline V gene are MNHEY and SVGEGT. This CDR3 contains 15 residues. J gave up 0 bases and V 6 bases, and 5 bases lay outside the gene matches. CDR3 coding DNA: TGTGCCAGCAGACAGGGGCCCAGCTCCTACAATGAGCAGTTCTTC. This codes for CASRQGPSSYNEQFF.

The chain employs TRBV6-6 and TRBJ2-3, with D perhaps matching TRBD1 (5 bases). The germline V gene encodes CDR1 MNHNY and CDR2 SVGAGI (reference sequence). The CDR3 is 17 amino acids. V was shortened by 0 bases and J by 2 bases, with 15 bases between the two germline ends. The CDR3 protein is CASSYSPTGVFTDTQYF. The CDR3 bases are TGTGCCAGCAGTTACTCGCCCACAGGAGTATTCACAGATACGCAGTATTTT.

The chain employs TRBV6-2 or TRBV6-3 and TRBJ2-5; TRBD2 aligns across 9 bases. From germline, CDR1 is MNHEY and CDR2 SVGEGT. J gave up 2 bases and V 5 bases, and 9 bases lay outside the gene matches. The CDR3 has 16 residues. CDR3 sequence reads: CASSTGTSMAQETQYF. The CDR3 DNA is TGTGCCAGCAGTACCGGGACTAGCATGGCACAAGAGACCCAGTACTTC.

The chain joins TRBV10-2 to TRBJ1-2; unclear D gene. Trimming shortened V by 4 bases and J by 0 bases, and 12 bases separated the two germline ends. From germline, CDR1 is WSHSY and CDR2 SAAADI. The CDR3 runs to 15 residues. The CDR3 DNA reads TGCGCCAGCAGTGTGGCAGGTGAAGCTAACTATGGCTACACCTTC. It codes for CASSVAGEANYGYTF.

The chain recombines TRBV7-2 with TRBJ2-1; D not resolved. V lost 1 base, J lost 4 bases, and 11 bases lay in between. There are 15 residues in the CDR3. Germline V gene data show CDR1 as SGHTA and CDR2 as FQGNSA. The CDR3 region is CASSLEVGRYNEQFF. The CDR3 DNA reads as TGTGCCAGCAGCTTAGAAGTGGGTCGGTACAATGAGCAGTTCTTC.

The rearrangement joins TRBV15 to TRBJ2-7, with D perhaps matching TRBD1 (5 bases). The CDR3 has 16 residues. Trimming took off 5 bases at V and 0 bases at J, with 17 bases between the two ends. Germline V gene sequence: CDR1 LNHNV, CDR2 YYDKDF (reference sequence). The CDR3 DNA reads as TGTGCCACCAGCCCGCCCGTGACAGTCAACTCCTACGAGCAGTACGTC. It yields the protein CATSPPVTVNSYEQYV.

The sample holds many counts of this clonotype. The chain employs TRBV7-9 and TRBJ2-7; D uncertain. Germline V lookup: CDR1 SEHNR, CDR2 FQNEAQ (reference sequence). Trimming cost V 9 bases and J 0 bases, with 9 bases left between them. The CDR3 is made up of 12 amino acids. The CDR3 reads CASGPSSYEQYF. The CDR3, as DNA: TGTGCCAGTGGACCGAGCTCCTACGAGCAGTACTTC.

This clonotype was counted ten times or more. The J gene is TRBJ2-2, the V gene TRBV6-5; no firm D call. The CDR3 runs to 12 residues. From germline, CDR1 is MNHEY and CDR2 SVGAGI. The V end lost 2 bases, the J end lost 8 bases, and 6 bases lay between the germline ends. The CDR3: CASSYLRGELFF. CDR3 coding DNA: TGTGCCAGCAGTTACCTCCGGGGGGAGCTGTTTTTT.

This clonotype was recorded a few times. J is TRBJ2-1 and V is TRBV5-1, with 10 bases lining up with TRBD2. Trimming removed 0 bases from V and 12 bases from J; junction bases left unmatched: 9. This CDR3 contains 15 residues. From germline, CDR1 is SGHRS and CDR2 YFSETQ. CDR3 region: CASSLDSSGGLLQFF. In nucleotides, the CDR3 is TGCGCCAGCAGCTTGGATAGTAGCGGGGGGCTACTGCAGTTCTTC.

This chain uses TRBV2 with TRBJ1-4, with D maybe TRBD1 (5 bases). CDR1 and CDR2 (germline): SNHLY, FYNNEI. The V end was cut by 3 bases, the J end by 8 bases, with 13 bases between. CDR3 length: 14 residues. The CDR3 nucleotides read TGTGCCAGCAGTGAGGGTTTAAGGGGAGAAAAACTGTTTTTT. It yields the protein CASSEGLRGEKLFF.

A word on this clonotype: This may come from a read error, since a much larger clone is one base off. The V call is TRBV18, the J call TRBJ2-7, with 7 bases identical to TRBD1. The CDR3 is made up of 13 amino acids. Germline V gene sequence: CDR1 KGHSH, CDR2 LQKENI. The CDR3 here is CDSSTTGDYEQYF. Here the CDR3 DNA reads TGTGACAGCTCAACAACAGGGGACTACGAGCAGTACTTC. The variable domain in full, completed from reference TRBV18 and TRBJ2-7, reads NAGVMQNPRHLVRRRGQEARLRCSPMKGHSHVYWYRQLPEEGLKFMVYLQKENIIDESGMPKERFSAEFPKEGPSILRIQQVVRGDSAAYFCDSSTTGDYEQYFGPGTRLTVT.

In this sample, this clonotype turned up many times. V gene TRBV5-1 combines with J gene TRBJ2-2; D not certain. There are 13 residues in the CDR3. Looked up from germline, CDR1 is SGHRS and CDR2 is YFSETQ. V lost 0 bases, J lost 4 bases, and 4 bases lay in between. CDR3 bases: TGCGCCAGCAGCTTGGGGCCCACCGGGGAGCTGTTTTTT. This codes for CASSLGPTGELFF.

Here the CDR3 reads CSASKLGREEGYTF. The CDR3 nucleotides are TGCAGTGCTAGTAAGCTCGGCAGGGAGGAAGGCTACACCTTC. The chain couples TRBV20-1 to TRBJ1-2; D is perhaps TRBD1 (5 bases). Trimming cost V 3 bases and J 8 bases, with 19 bases left between them. CDR3 length: 14 residues. Germline-derived CDR1 and CDR2 are DFQATT and SNEGSKA (reference sequence).

The chain recombines TRBV10-3 with TRBJ2-3; D perhaps matches TRBD1 (7 bases). The V gene's germline CDR1 is ENHRY and CDR2 SYGVKD. V lost 0 bases, J lost 0 bases, and 10 bases lay in between. The CDR3 consists of 16 residues. The CDR3 DNA sequence: TGTGCCATCAGTGAGTCGGCAGGGGGGAGCACAGATACGCAGTATTTT. Encoded protein: CAISESAGGSTDTQYF.

The sample holds a few counts of this clonotype. The chain combines TRBV19 with TRBJ2-3, with D possibly TRBD2 on 7 matching bases. V lost 6 bases and J 6 bases, leaving 19 bases between the germline ends. Germline values: CDR1 LNHDA, CDR2 SQIVND (reference sequence). CDR3 length: 15 amino acids. DNA of the CDR3: TGTGCCAGTAGCGCGGGGGCTACCGGTTCGGATACGCAGTATTTT. This gives the protein CASSAGATGSDTQYF.